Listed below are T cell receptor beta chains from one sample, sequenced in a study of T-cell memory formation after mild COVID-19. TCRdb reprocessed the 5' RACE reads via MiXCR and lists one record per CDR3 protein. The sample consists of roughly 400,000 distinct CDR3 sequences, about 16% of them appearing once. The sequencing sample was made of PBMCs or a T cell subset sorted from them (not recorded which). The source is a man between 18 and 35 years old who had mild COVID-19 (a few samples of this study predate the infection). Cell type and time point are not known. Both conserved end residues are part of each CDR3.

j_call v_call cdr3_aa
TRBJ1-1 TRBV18 CASSVYTEAFF
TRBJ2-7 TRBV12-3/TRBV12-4 CASSPALAGGLYEQYF
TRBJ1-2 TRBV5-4 CASSLYRGTGGFGYTF
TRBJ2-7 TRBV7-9 CASSLAGQGTSEQYF
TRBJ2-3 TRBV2 CASSEGAYTQYF
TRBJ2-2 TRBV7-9 CASSPLGGPTGELFF
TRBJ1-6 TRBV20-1 CSARAWGPTSPLHF
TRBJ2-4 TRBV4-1 CASSQDGLIQYF
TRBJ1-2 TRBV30 CAWSVAYGYTF
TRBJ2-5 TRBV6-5 CASSYGQRTQYF
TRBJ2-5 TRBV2 CASSDSWTGQETQYF
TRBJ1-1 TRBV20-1 CSARDRGQIEAFF